These 26 T cell receptor beta chains were sequenced from one sample in a study of post-analysis software for immune sequencing data (dated by TCRdb to between 2015 and 2017). No antigen has been assigned to these receptors. The receptor library was made with PCR. The sequencer was an Illumina HiSeq 2500. To reduce PCR and sequencing biases, unique molecular identifiers were incorporated into the TCR beta cDNA libraries. The public reads were run again by TCRdb, first through fastp at Q25 and then through MiXCR, and only productive beta chains were kept. Entries that share a CDR3 protein sequence are merged under the most common genes and DNA. The sample profile shows about 680,000 distinct CDR3 sequences; 55% to 60% of them were found once. The ten largest make up roughly 12% of the sample. Paper-wide results and their limitations: Significantly higher frequencies in patients than in controls were found for roughly 5 TRBV segments, including TRBV5-6, TRBV5-1 and TRBV20-1.

Source material: blood. These receptors came from a girl aged 2-10 years with multiple sclerosis.

This clonotype has only a few counts. The J gene is TRBJ2-2, the V gene TRBV6-6; D is possibly TRBD1 (5 bases). CDR3 length: 15 residues. CDR1 MNHNY and CDR2 SVGAGI come from the germline V gene (reference sequence). V shed 9 bases and J shed 6 bases, with 20 bases lying between them. In nucleotides, the CDR3 is TGTGCCAGTGCCCCAGTTAAGGGGCTGGCCGGGGAGCTGTTTTTT. Its translation: CASAPVKGLAGELFF.

The V call is TRBV2, the J call TRBJ2-1; D unclear. Trimming pared 2 bases from V and 8 bases from J, leaving 13 bases between. Germline V gene sequence: CDR1 SNHLY, CDR2 FYNNEI. This CDR3 comprises 14 residues. The CDR3 here is CASSESWANDEQFF. CDR3 nucleotide sequence: TGTGCCAGCAGTGAATCCTGGGCGAACGATGAGCAGTTCTTC.

The genes are TRBV12-5 and TRBJ2-1; tentatively, D is TRBD2 (5 bases). V was clipped by 5 bases and J by 9 bases, with 23 bases between them. The germline gives CDR1 LGHNT, CDR2 FRNRAP. The CDR3 is made up of 16 amino acids. The CDR3 DNA follows: TGTGCTAGTGGTATAACAACTAGTGTCCTATATAGTGAGCAGTTCTTC. It codes for CASGITTSVLYSEQFF.

The table lists this clonotype with a few counts. This sequence joins TRBV6-1 and TRBJ2-7; 7 nucleotides agree with TRBD1. V gave up 4 bases and J gave up 0 bases; unmatched junction bases: 9. Germline V gene lookup returns CDR1 MNHNS and CDR2 SASEGT. This CDR3 is built from 16 residues. The DNA for the CDR3 is TGTGCCAGCAGTGTTACAGGGGTACGGAGCTCCTACGAGCAGTACTTC. This translates into CASSVTGVRSSYEQYF.

V gene TRBV12-3 or TRBV12-4 combines with J gene TRBJ2-1; D possibly corresponds to TRBD1 (8 bases). V lost 6 bases and J 7 bases, leaving 19 bases between the germline ends. The CDR3 has 15 amino acids. CDR3 bases: TGTGCCAGCAGAGAGACAGGGGAGGGATGGAATGAGCAGTTCTTC. This encodes CASRETGEGWNEQFF.

This sequence joins TRBV6-5 and TRBJ1-1, with unresolved D. This CDR3 spans 13 amino acids. Trimming took 0 bases from V and 2 from J, leaving 4 bases between them. The germline CDR1 and CDR2 sequences are MNHEY and SVGAGI. The CDR3 sequence is CASSYSRNTEAFF. CDR3 DNA: TGTGCCAGCAGTTACTCCCGAAACACTGAAGCTTTCTTT.

The CDR3 reads CASSKDREGETQYF. The CDR3, as DNA: TGTGCCAGCAGCAAAGACAGGGAGGGAGAGACCCAGTACTTC. The chain couples TRBV7-9 to TRBJ2-5; the D call may be TRBD1 or TRBD2 (7 bases each). V was trimmed by 5 bases and J by 4 bases, leaving 14 bases between them. In germline, CDR1 is SEHNR, CDR2 FQNEAQ (reference sequence). This CDR3 comprises 14 residues.

J is TRBJ2-7 and V is TRBV20-1; 12 nucleotides align to TRBD2. The length of the CDR3 is 14 residues. The trim removed 4 bases at V and 4 bases at J, leaving 5 bases unmatched. Germline lookup yields CDR1 DFQATT and CDR2 SNEGSKA (reference sequence). The CDR3 loop is CSATRTSGIYEQYF. In DNA form, the CDR3 reads TGCAGTGCTACCCGGACTAGCGGGATTTACGAGCAGTACTTC.

The chain couples TRBV7-9 to TRBJ2-7, with TRBD1 as a possible D gene (6 bases). The CDR3 sequence is 17 residues long. The V end was cut by 5 bases, the J end by 0 bases, with 20 bases between. From germline, CDR1 is SEHNR and CDR2 FQNEAQ (reference sequence). The CDR3, as DNA: TGTGCCAGCAGCCCGAAAGGGGGATTAAAGGACTCCTACGAGCAGTACTTC. Its protein product is CASSPKGGLKDSYEQYF.

This clonotype occurred a few times. The rearrangement joins TRBV20-1 to TRBJ2-7, with 9 positions matching TRBD1. Germline-derived CDR1 and CDR2 are DFQATT and SNEGSKA (reference sequence). Trimming at V came to 5 bases and at J to 3 bases, leaving 5 bases not matched to a gene. The CDR3 length is 13 residues. The CDR3 loop reads CSAGTGGGYEQYF. The DNA of the CDR3 is TGCAGTGCTGGAACAGGGGGCGGCTACGAGCAGTACTTC.

The rearrangement uses TRBV7-2 and TRBJ2-5; D not certain. V dropped 5 bases and J dropped 2 bases, with 9 bases sitting between them. Germline V CDR1 and CDR2: SGHTA, FQGNSA. The CDR3 sequence is 13 residues long. CDR3 residues: CASSVRGQETQYF. CDR3 nucleotide sequence: TGTGCCAGCAGCGTCCGTGGGCAAGAGACCCAGTACTTC.

Only a few counts were recorded for this clonotype. The gene calls are TRBV12-3 or TRBV12-4 and TRBJ2-7; D may correspond to TRBD1 or TRBD2 (5 bases each). The CDR3 is 13 amino acids. V was shortened by 1 base and J by 5 bases, with 9 bases between the two germline ends. The CDR3 DNA sequence: TGTGCCAGCAGTTTAGGGGGGTTGGACGAGCAGTACTTC. It yields the protein CASSLGGLDEQYF.

CDR3 DNA: TGTGCCAGCACTCTAGGGATCACTGAAGCTTTCTTT. Its protein product is CASTLGITEAFF. The chain is built from TRBV2 and TRBJ1-1, with no clear D. V was trimmed by 7 bases and J by 4 bases, leaving 10 bases between them. The CDR3 contains 12 residues. Germline V gene sequence: CDR1 SNHLY, CDR2 FYNNEI.

The chain is built from TRBV20-1 and TRBJ1-1; D not certain. Trimming stripped 4 bases from V and 3 bases from J, with 9 bases between. The CDR3 consists of 12 residues. CDR1 is DFQATT and CDR2 is SNEGSKA in the germline V gene (reference sequence). CDR3 amino acids: CSAIRTDTEAFF. CDR3 bases: TGCAGTGCTATACGAACAGACACTGAAGCTTTCTTT.

The count of this clonotype is one. This sequence joins TRBV29-1 and TRBJ2-7; no definite D call. Per germline, CDR1 SQVTM and CDR2 ANQGSEA. The CDR3 is 12 residues long. V lost 8 bases to trimming and J lost 0 bases, with 11 bases between them. CDR3 coding DNA: TGCAGCATCGTCGAAGACTCCTACGAGCAGTACTTC. Translation: CSIVEDSYEQYF.

V usage is TRBV9 and J usage is TRBJ2-7; TRBD1 aligns across 10 bases. CDR3 length: 14 amino acids. With V trimmed by 0 bases and J by 4 bases, 1 base remained unmatched. CDR1 and CDR2 from the germline V gene are SGDLS and YYNGEE. CDR3 in amino acids: CASSVGQGAYEQYF. The CDR3 DNA reads as TGTGCCAGCAGCGTAGGACAGGGGGCGTACGAGCAGTACTTC.

The chain employs TRBV11-2 and TRBJ2-5; 7 nucleotides line up with TRBD1. The germline CDR1 and CDR2 sequences are SGHAT and FQNNGV. The CDR3 length is 16 residues. The V segment lost 5 bases and the J segment 0 bases; nucleotides outside the gene matches: 9. The CDR3 region has the DNA TGTGCCAGCAGCCTGCCCCCGGACAGGTACCAAGAGACCCAGTACTTC. Protein sequence: CASSLPPDRYQETQYF. Looking up the rest from reference TRBV11-2 and TRBJ2-5 gives the full variable domain: EAGVAQSPRYKIIEKRQSVAFWCNPISGHATLYWYQQILGQGPKLLIQFQNNGVVDDSQLPKDRFSAERLKGVDSTLKIQPAKLEDSAVYLCASSLPPDRYQETQYFGPGTRLLVL.

This CDR3 reads CASSYSLRRRGETQYF. For the CDR3, the DNA is TGTGCCAGCAGTTACTCCCTACGGAGGAGGGGGGAGACCCAGTACTTC. This rearrangement joins TRBV6-5 to TRBJ2-7; D is perhaps TRBD1 or TRBD2 (6 bases each). The DNA end favors TRBJ2-5, so the J call may be wrong. Germline CDR1 reads MNHEY; CDR2 reads SVGAGI. The CDR3 totals 16 residues.

This chain uses TRBV6-1 with TRBJ2-1; 14 bases fit TRBD2. This CDR3 has 19 residues. After removal of 6 bases from V and 3 bases from J, the junction contained 13 bases not matched to a gene. Germline values: CDR1 MNHNS, CDR2 SASEGT. The CDR3 coding sequence is TGTGCCAGCAGAAATACCGGGACTAGCGGGGGTGACCTCTACAATGAGCAGTTCTTC. Its protein is CASRNTGTSGGDLYNEQFF.

The V call is TRBV12-3 or TRBV12-4, the J call TRBJ2-3; D perhaps matches TRBD2 (6 bases). Deletions cut 6 bases from V and 2 bases from J, with 12 bases between. CDR3 size: 14 residues. Written as DNA, the CDR3 is TGTGCCAGCAGGTCAGCGGGCATCACAGATACGCAGTATTTT. Translated, it gives CASRSAGITDTQYF.

This clonotype was detected a few times. V and J are TRBV12-3 or TRBV12-4 and TRBJ1-6, with 9 nucleotides matching TRBD1. This CDR3 contains 15 residues. The J segment lost 7 bases and the V segment lost 3 bases, leaving 4 bases of the junction unmatched. CDR3 DNA sequence: TGTGCCAGCAGTTTTAGTGGACAGGGGAATTCACCCCTCCACTTT. Protein sequence: CASSFSGQGNSPLHF.

This chain joins TRBV29-1 and TRBJ2-1; 13 bases match TRBD2. CDR1 is SQVTM and CDR2 is ANQGSEA in the germline V gene. The CDR3 runs to 13 residues. V was clipped by 7 bases and J by 9 bases; unmatched bases: 6. This CDR3 reads CSGRLAGGSEQFF. CDR3 coding DNA: TGCAGCGGCCGACTAGCGGGGGGTTCTGAGCAGTTCTTC.

The chain links TRBV30 to TRBJ2-3; the D is unclear. The V gene's germline CDR1 is GTSNPN and CDR2 SVGIG (reference sequence). V lost 0 bases to trimming and J lost 1 base, with 5 bases between them. The CDR3 spans 13 residues. CDR3 DNA: TGTGCCTGGAGTGTAGGCGGCACAGATACGCAGTATTTT. This gives the protein CAWSVGGTDTQYF.

The V call is TRBV28, the J call TRBJ2-5, with TRBD2 matching 9 bases. This CDR3 has 16 amino acids. V shed 2 bases and J 1 base; nucleotides not matched to a gene: 5. Germline values: CDR1 MDHEN, CDR2 SYDVKM. The CDR3 DNA follows: TGTGCCAGCAGTTTAAGTTCTAGCGGGGCCCAAGAGACCCAGTACTTC. Translation: CASSLSSSGAQETQYF.

This chain joins TRBV7-2 and TRBJ1-2; D uncertain. Germline V gene lookup returns CDR1 SGHTA and CDR2 FQGNSA. The CDR3 is made up of 15 amino acids. V lost 3 bases, J lost 0 bases, and 11 bases lay in between. CDR3 nucleotides: TGTGCCAGCAGCTTCTCGGGTGGCGCTAACTATGGCTACACCTTC. Translated, it gives CASSFSGGANYGYTF.

Regarding this clonotype: Mismatch with germline at one junction end may stem from a read error. This chain links TRBV20-1 with TRBJ1-1; D is unresolved. Germline V gene sequence: CDR1 DFQATT, CDR2 SNEGSKA (reference sequence). CDR3 length equals 19 residues. CDR3 residues: CSARTFPVISSSADTVAFF. Written as DNA, the CDR3 is TGCAGTGCTAGAACTTTCCCGGTTATCTCATCGTCGGCAGACACTGTAGCTTTCTTT.